The clone carrying this TCR beta chain was seen just once. The table came from immunoSEQ multiplex PCR; TCRdb's copy has only in-frame clones and leaves some out. Altogether some 800,000 clones are present, around 92% being singletons, with the ten largest covering nearly 25%. This entry comes from a study of shared clonotypes between healthy human individuals. Trimming took 2 bases from V and 3 from J, leaving 14 bases between them. The CDR3 spans 15 residues. Germline CDR1 and CDR2: MNHNS and SASEGT. Only CD45RO-negative cells positively selected for CCR7 counted as naive CD8 cells, so terminally differentiated effector memory CD45RA+ cells were excluded.

The chain combines TRBV6-1 with TRBJ2-7; D is possibly TRBD2 (5 bases). This TCR was recovered from a man younger than 45 in good health. Sample: naive CD8+ T cells sorted from blood. The CDR3 DNA follows: TGTGCCAGCAGTGAACCGGGATCCTCTTTCTACGAGCAGTACTTC. It is translated as CASSEPGSSFYEQYF.